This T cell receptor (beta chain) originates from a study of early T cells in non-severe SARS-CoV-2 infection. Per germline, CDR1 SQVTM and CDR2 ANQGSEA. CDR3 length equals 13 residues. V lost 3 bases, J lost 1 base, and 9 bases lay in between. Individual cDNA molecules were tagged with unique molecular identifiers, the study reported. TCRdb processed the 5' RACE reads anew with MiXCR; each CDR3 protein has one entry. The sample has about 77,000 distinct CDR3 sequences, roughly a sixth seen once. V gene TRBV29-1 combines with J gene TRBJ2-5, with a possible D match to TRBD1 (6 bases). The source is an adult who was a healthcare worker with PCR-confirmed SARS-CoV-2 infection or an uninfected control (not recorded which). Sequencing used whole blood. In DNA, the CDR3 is TGCAGCGTTGACAGGACAGCCCAAGAGACCCAGTACTTC. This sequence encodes CSVDRTAQETQYF.